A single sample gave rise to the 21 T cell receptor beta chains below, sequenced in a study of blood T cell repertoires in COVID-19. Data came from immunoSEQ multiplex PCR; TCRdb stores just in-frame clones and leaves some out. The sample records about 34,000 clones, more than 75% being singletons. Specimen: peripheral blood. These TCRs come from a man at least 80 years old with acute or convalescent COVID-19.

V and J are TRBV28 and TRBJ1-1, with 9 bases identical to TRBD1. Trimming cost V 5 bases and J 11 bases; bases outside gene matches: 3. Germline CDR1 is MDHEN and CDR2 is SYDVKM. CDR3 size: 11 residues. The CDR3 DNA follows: TGTGCCAGCAGTCGGGACAGGGCGGCTTTCTTT. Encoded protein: CASSRDRAAFF.

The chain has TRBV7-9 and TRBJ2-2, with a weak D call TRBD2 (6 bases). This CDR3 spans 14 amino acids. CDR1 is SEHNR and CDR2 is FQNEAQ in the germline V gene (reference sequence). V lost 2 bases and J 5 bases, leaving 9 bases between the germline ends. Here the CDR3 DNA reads TGTGCCAGCAGCTTACTCGCGGGGACCGGGGAGCTGTTTTTT. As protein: CASSLLAGTGELFF.

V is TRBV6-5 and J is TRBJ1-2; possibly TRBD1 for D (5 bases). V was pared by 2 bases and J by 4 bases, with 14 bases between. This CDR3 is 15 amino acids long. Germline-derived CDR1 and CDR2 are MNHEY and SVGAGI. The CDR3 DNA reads TGTGCCAGCAGTTACGATCCAGGGTCAATCTATGGCTACACCTTC. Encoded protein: CASSYDPGSIYGYTF.

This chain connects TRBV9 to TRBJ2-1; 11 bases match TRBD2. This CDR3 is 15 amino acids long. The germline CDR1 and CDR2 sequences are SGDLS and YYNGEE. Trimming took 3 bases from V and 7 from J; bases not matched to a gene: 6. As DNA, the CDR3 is TGTGCCAGCAGCGGTAGCGGGGGGGCCGCAAATGAGCAGTTCTTC. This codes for CASSGSGGAANEQFF. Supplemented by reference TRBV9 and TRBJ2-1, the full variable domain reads DSGVTQTPKHLITATGQRVTLRCSPRSGDLSVYWYQQSLDQGLQFLIQYYNGEERAKGNILERFSAQQFPDLHSELNLSSLELGDSALYFCASSGSGGAANEQFFGPGTRLTVL.

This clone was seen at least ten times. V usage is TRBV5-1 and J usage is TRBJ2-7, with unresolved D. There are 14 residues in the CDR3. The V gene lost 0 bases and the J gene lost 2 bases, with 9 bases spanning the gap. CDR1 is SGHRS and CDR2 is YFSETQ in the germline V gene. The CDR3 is CASSLVVSPYEQYF. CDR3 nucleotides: TGCGCCAGCAGCTTGGTGGTCAGTCCCTACGAGCAGTACTTC.

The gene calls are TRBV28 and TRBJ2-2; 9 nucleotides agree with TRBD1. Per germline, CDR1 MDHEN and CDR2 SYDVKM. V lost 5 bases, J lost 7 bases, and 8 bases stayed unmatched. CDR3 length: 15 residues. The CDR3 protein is CASSPPGQGHGELFF. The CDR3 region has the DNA TGTGCCAGCAGTCCTCCGGGACAGGGTCACGGGGAGCTGTTTTTT.

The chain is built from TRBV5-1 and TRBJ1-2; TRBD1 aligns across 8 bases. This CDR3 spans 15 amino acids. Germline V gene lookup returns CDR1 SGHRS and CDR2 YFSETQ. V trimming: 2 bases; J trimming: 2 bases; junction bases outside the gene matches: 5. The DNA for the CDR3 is TGCGCCAGCAGCTTAAGGACAGGGTCGAACTATGGCTACACCTTC. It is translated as CASSLRTGSNYGYTF.

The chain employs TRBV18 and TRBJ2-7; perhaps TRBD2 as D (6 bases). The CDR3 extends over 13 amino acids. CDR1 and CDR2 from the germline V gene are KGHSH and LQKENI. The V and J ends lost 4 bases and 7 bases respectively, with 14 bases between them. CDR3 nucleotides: TGTGCCAGCTCACTCGGGACTCTGTGGGAGCAGTACTTC. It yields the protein CASSLGTLWEQYF. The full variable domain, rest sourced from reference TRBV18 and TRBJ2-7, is NAGVMQNPRHLVRRRGQEARLRCSPMKGHSHVYWYRQLPEEGLKFMVYLQKENIIDESGMPKERFSAEFPKEGPSILRIQQVVRGDSAAYFCASSLGTLWEQYFGPGTRLTVT.

CDR3 loop: CASSPFLEQGIEQFF. The CDR3 nucleotides read TGTGCCAGCTCACCGTTCCTCGAACAGGGGATTGAGCAGTTCTTC. The chain links TRBV18 to TRBJ2-1; 7 positions agree with TRBD1. This CDR3 has 15 residues. Trimming cost V 3 bases and J 9 bases; bases outside gene matches: 11. Germline V gene lookup returns CDR1 KGHSH and CDR2 LQKENI.

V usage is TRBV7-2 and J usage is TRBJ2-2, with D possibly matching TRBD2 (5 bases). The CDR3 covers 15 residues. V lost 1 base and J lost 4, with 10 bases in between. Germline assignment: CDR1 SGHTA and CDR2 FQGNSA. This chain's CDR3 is CASSLGRGVTGELFF. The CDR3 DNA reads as TGTGCCAGCAGCTTAGGTCGGGGAGTCACCGGGGAGCTGTTTTTT. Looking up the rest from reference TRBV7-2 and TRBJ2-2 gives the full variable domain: GAGVSQSPSNKVTEKGKDVELRCDPISGHTALYWYRQSLGQGLEFLIYFQGNSAPDKSGLPSDRFSAERTGGSVSTLTIQRTQQEDSAVYLCASSLGRGVTGELFFGEGSRLTVL.

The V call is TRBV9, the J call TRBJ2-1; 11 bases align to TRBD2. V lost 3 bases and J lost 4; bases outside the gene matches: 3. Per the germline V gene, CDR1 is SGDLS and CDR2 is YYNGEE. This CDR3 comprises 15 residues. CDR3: CASSGGTSGYNEQFF. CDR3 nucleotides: TGTGCCAGCAGCGGGGGGACTAGCGGATACAATGAGCAGTTCTTC. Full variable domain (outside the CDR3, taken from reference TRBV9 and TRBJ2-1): DSGVTQTPKHLITATGQRVTLRCSPRSGDLSVYWYQQSLDQGLQFLIQYYNGEERAKGNILERFSAQQFPDLHSELNLSSLELGDSALYFCASSGGTSGYNEQFFGPGTRLTVL.

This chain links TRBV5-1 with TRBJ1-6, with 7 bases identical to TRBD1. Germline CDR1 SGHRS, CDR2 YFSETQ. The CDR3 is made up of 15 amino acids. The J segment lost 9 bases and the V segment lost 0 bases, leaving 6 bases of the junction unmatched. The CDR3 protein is CASSLGQGVISPLHF. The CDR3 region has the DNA TGCGCCAGCAGCTTGGGTCAGGGGGTGATTTCACCCCTCCACTTT. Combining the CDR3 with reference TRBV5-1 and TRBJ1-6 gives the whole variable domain KAGVTQTPRYLIKTRGQQVTLSCSPISGHRSVSWYQQTPGQGLQFLFEYFSETQRNKGNFPGRFSGRQFSNSRSEMNVSTLELGDSALYLCASSLGQGVISPLHFGNGTRLTVT.

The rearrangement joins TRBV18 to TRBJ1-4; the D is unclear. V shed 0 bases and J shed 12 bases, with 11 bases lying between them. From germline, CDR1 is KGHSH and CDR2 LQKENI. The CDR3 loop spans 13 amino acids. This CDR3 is CASSPPSEGELFF. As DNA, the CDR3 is TGTGCCAGCTCACCACCTTCAGAGGGAGAACTGTTTTTT. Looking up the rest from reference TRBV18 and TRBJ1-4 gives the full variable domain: NAGVMQNPRHLVRRRGQEARLRCSPMKGHSHVYWYRQLPEEGLKFMVYLQKENIIDESGMPKERFSAEFPKEGPSILRIQQVVRGDSAAYFCASSPPSEGELFFGSGTQLSVL.

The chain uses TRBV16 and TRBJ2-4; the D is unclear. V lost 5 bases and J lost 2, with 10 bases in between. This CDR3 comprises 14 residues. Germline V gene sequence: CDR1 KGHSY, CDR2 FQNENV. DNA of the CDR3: TGTGCCAGCAGCTATAGTAGAACCAAAAACATTCAGTACTTC. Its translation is CASSYSRTKNIQYF.

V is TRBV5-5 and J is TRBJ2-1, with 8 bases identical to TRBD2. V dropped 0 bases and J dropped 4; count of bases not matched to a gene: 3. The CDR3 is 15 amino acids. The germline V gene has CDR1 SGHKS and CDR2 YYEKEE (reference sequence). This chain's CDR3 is CASSLESGSYNEQFF. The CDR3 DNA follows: TGTGCCAGCAGCTTGGAGAGCGGGAGTTACAATGAGCAGTTCTTC.

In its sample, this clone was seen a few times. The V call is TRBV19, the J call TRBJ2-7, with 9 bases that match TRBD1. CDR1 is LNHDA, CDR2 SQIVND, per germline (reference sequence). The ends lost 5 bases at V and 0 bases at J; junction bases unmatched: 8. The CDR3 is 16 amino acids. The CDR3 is CASSYDGTGSSYEQYF. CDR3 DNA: TGTGCCAGTAGTTACGACGGGACAGGGAGCTCCTACGAGCAGTACTTC. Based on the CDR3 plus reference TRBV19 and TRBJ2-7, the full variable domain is DGGITQSPKYLFRKEGQNVTLSCEQNLNHDAMYWYRQDPGQGLRLIYYSQIVNDFQKGDIAEGYSVSREKKESFPLTVTSAQKNPTAFYLCASSYDGTGSSYEQYFGPGTRLTVT.

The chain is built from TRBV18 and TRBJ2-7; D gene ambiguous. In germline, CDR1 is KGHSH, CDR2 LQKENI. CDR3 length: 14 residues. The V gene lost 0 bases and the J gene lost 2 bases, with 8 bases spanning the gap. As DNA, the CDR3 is TGTGCCAGCTCACCACCGGGCAGCCCCTACGAGCAGTACTTC. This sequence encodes CASSPPGSPYEQYF.

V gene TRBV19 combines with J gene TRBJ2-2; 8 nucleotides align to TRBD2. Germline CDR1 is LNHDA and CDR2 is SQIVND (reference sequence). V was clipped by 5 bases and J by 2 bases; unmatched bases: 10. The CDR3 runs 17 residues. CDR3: CASSQVRTSQNTGELFF. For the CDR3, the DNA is TGTGCCAGTAGTCAAGTCCGGACTAGCCAAAACACCGGGGAGCTGTTTTTT.

DNA of the CDR3: TGCGCCAGCAGCGTCGCACAAGACACAGATACGCAGTATTTT. Amino acids: CASSVAQDTDTQYF. The gene calls are TRBV5-1 and TRBJ2-3; no firm D call. Trimming shortened V by 4 bases and J by 2 bases, and 11 bases separated the two germline ends. The CDR3 consists of 14 residues. The germline V gene encodes CDR1 SGHRS and CDR2 YFSETQ. The variable domain in full, with the rest retrieved from reference TRBV5-1 and TRBJ2-3, is KAGVTQTPRYLIKTRGQQVTLSCSPISGHRSVSWYQQTPGQGLQFLFEYFSETQRNKGNFPGRFSGRQFSNSRSEMNVSTLELGDSALYLCASSVAQDTDTQYFGPGTRLTVL.

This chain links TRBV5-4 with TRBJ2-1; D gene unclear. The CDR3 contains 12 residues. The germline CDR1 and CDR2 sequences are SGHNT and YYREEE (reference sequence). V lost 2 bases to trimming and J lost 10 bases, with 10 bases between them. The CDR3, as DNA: TGTGCCAGCAGCTTTATTGGCAGAGAGCAGTTCTTC. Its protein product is CASSFIGREQFF.

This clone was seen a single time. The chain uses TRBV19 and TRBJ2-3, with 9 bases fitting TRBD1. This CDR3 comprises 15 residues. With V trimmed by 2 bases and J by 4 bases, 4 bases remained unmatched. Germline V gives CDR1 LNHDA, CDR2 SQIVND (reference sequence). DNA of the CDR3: TGTGCCAGTAGTATAAAGGGGGACAGGGCAGATACGCAGTATTTT. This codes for CASSIKGDRADTQYF.